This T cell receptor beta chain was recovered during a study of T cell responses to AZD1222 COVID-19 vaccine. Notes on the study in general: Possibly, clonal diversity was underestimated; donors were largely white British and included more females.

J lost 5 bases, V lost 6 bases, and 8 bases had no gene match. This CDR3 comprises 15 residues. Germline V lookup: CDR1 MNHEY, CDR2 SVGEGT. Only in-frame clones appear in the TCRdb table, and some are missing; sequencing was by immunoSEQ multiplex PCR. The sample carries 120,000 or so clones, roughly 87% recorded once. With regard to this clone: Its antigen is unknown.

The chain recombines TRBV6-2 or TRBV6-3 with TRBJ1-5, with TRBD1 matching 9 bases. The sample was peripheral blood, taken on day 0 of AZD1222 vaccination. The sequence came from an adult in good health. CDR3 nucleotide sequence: TGTGCCAGCAGCCCGACAGGGGGTTTTGATCAGCCCCAGCATTTT. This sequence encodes CASSPTGGFDQPQHF.